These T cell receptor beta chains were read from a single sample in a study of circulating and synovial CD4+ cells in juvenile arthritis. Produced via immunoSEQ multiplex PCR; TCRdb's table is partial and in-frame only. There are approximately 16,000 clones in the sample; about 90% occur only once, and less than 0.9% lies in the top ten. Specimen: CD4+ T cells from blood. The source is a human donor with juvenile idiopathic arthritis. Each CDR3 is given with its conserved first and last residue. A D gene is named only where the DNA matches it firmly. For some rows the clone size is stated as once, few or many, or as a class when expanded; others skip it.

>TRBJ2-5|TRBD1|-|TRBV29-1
CSVGQGQETQYF
TGCAGCGTCGGACAGGGGCAAGAGACCCAGTACTTC
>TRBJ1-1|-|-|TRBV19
CASSIGGWSEAFF
TGTGCCAGTAGTATAGGGGGCTGGTCTGAAGCTTTCTTT
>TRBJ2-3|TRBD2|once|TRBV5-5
CASSFGLAGTDTQYF
TGTGCCAGCAGCTTTGGACTAGCGGGCACAGATACGCAGTATTTT
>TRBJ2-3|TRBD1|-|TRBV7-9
CASSLSRDSGTDTQYF
TGTGCCAGCAGCTTATCTAGGGACAGCGGTACAGATACGCAGTATTTT
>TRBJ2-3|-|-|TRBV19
CASSIRRGMTDTQYF
TGTGCCAGTAGTATTAGGCGGGGAATGACAGATACGCAGTATTTT
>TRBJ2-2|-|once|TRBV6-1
CASRDHGGPGELFF
TGTGCCAGCAGGGACCACGGGGGTCCCGGGGAGCTGTTTTTT
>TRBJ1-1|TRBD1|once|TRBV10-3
CAIRGTGGPMNTEAFF
TGTGCCATCAGGGGTACAGGGGGTCCAATGAACACTGAAGCTTTCTTT
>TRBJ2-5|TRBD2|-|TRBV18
CASSRASGGQETQYF
TGTGCCAGCTCCCGGGCGAGCGGGGGGCAAGAGACCCAGTACTTC
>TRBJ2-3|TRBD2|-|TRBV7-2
CASSLGLAGSDTQYF
TGTGCCAGCAGCTTAGGCCTAGCGGGGTCAGATACGCAGTATTTT
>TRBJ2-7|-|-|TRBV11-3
CASSQGSYEQYF
TGTGCCAGCAGTCAGGGCTCCTACGAGCAGTACTTC
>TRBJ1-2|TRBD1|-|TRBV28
CASSVTGTVYGYTF
TGTGCCAGCAGCGTGACCGGGACAGTCTATGGCTACACCTTC
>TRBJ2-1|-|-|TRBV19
CASTSGSNEQFF
TGTGCCAGTACTTCCGGGAGCAATGAGCAGTTCTTC
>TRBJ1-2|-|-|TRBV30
CASRSDYGYTF
TGTGCCTCCCGTTCAGACTATGGCTACACCTTC
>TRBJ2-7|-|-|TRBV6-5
CASSYRGGSYEQYF
TGTGCCAGCAGTTACAGGGGTGGTTCCTACGAGCAGTACTTC
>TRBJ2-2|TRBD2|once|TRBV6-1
CASSEPLAGSNTGELFF
TGTGCCAGCAGTGAACCCTTAGCGGGGTCGAACACCGGGGAGCTGTTTTTT
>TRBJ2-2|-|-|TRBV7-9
CASTRGPGELFF
TGTGCCAGCACCAGGGGACCCGGGGAGCTGTTTTTT
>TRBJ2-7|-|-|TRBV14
CASSPGQGFYEQYF
TGTGCCAGCAGCCCGGGGCAGGGGTTCTACGAGCAGTACTTC
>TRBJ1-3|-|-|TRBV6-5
CASSFYHQAGNTIYF
TGTGCCAGCAGTTTCTACCACCAGGCTGGAAACACCATATATTTT
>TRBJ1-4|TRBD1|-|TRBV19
CASRRTGTGGATNEKLFF
TGTGCCAGTAGACGAACCGGGACAGGGGGTGCAACTAATGAAAAACTGTTTTTT
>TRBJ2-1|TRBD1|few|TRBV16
CASSQSIWDRVRSEQFF
TGTGCCAGCAGCCAATCAATTTGGGACAGGGTTCGCAGTGAGCAGTTCTTC
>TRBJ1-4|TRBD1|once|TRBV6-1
CASRLTGANEKLFF
TGTGCCAGCAGGTTAACAGGGGCCAATGAAAAACTGTTTTTT
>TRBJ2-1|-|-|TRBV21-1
CASSKLFSTAFNEQFF
TGTGCCAGCAGCAAACTCTTCTCGACAGCCTTCAATGAGCAGTTCTTC
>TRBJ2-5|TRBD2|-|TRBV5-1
CASSPREGSETQYF
TGCGCCAGCAGCCCCCGGGAGGGCTCGGAGACCCAGTACTTC
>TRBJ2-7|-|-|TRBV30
CAWRDTRQGSYEQYF
TGTGCCTGGAGGGATACTCGTCAGGGTTCCTACGAGCAGTACTTC
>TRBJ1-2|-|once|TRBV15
CATSRDFNRAYGYTF
TGTGCCACCAGCAGAGATTTTAACAGGGCTTATGGCTACACCTTC
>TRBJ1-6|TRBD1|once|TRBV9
CASSADREGSPLHF
TGTGCCAGCAGCGCGGACAGGGAAGGCTCCCCCCTCCACTTT
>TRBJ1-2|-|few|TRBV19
CASTPGAGAGYTF
TGTGCCAGTACCCCCGGGGCAGGGGCCGGCTACACCTTC
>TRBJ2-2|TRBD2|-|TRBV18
CASSGLAGIGELFF
TGTGCCAGCTCCGGACTAGCGGGGATCGGGGAGCTGTTTTTT
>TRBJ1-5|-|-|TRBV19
CASSIRGSLLNQPQHF
TGTGCCAGTAGTATAAGGGGTTCACTGCTCAATCAGCCCCAGCATTTT
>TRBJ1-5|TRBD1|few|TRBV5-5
CASSLEGAPRQPQHF
TGTGCCAGCAGCTTGGAGGGGGCGCCGAGGCAGCCCCAGCATTTT
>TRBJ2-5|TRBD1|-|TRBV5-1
CASSLGDRGLETQYF
TGCGCCAGCAGCTTGGGGGACAGGGGGTTAGAGACCCAGTACTTC
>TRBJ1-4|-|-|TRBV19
CASSPRTATNEKLFF
TGTGCCAGTAGTCCCCGGACTGCAACTAATGAAAAACTGTTTTTT
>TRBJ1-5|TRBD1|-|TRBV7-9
CASSPYSGTGGNQPQHF
TGTGCCAGCAGCCCGTACTCCGGGACAGGTGGCAATCAGCCCCAGCATTTT
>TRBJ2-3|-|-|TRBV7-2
CASSLLYSTDTQYF
TGTGCCAGCAGCTTACTTTATAGCACAGATACGCAGTATTTT
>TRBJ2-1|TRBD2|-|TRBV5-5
CASSPAGGNNEQFF
TGTGCCAGCAGCCCGGCGGGGGGTAACAATGAGCAGTTCTTC
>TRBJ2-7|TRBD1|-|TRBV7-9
CASSLAGDRYYEQYF
TGTGCCAGCAGCTTAGCTGGGGACAGATACTACGAGCAGTACTTC
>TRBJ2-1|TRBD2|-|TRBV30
CAWSSPRTSGSINEQFF
TGTGCCTGGAGTTCTCCTCGGACTAGCGGGTCAATCAATGAGCAGTTCTTC
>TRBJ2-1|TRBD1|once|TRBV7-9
CASSPTGGTYNEQFF
TGTGCCAGCAGCCCGACAGGGGGAACCTACAATGAGCAGTTCTTC
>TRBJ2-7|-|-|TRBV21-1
CASSKTSGMSSYEQYF
TGTGCCAGCAGCAAGACTAGCGGGATGAGCTCCTACGAGCAGTACTTC
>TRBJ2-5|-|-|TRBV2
CASTTYGQSETQYF
TGTGCCAGCACAACTTATGGGCAGTCGGAGACCCAGTACTTC
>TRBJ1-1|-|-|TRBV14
CASSQAFPGSKAFF
TGTGCCAGCAGCCAAGCATTCCCAGGGTCTAAAGCTTTCTTT
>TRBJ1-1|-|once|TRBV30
CAWSVLRNTEAFF
TGTGCCTGGAGTGTACTTAGGAACACTGAAGCTTTCTTT
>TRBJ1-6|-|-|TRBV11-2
CASSFGGGYNSPLHF
TGTGCCAGCAGCTTTGGGGGCGGCTATAATTCACCCCTCCACTTT
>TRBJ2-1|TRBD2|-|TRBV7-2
CASSASGGAYNEQFF
TGTGCCAGCAGCGCTAGCGGGGGGGCCTACAATGAGCAGTTCTTC
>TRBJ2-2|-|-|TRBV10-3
CAISESFGGASSNTGELFF
TGTGCCATCAGTGAGTCGTTTGGGGGGGCCAGCTCGAACACCGGGGAGCTGTTTTTT
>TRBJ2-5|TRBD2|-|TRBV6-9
CASSSGTSGTETQYF
TGTGCCAGCAGTTCCGGGACTAGCGGGACCGAGACCCAGTACTTC
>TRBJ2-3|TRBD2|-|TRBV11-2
CASSRRTSGMGDTQYF
TGTGCCAGCAGCCGACGGACTAGCGGGATGGGAGATACGCAGTATTTT
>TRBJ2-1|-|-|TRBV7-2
CASSLGLGEQFF
TGTGCCAGCAGTCTTGGTCTAGGTGAGCAGTTCTTC
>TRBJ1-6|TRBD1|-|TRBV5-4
CASSWDSSYNSPLHF
TGTGCCAGCAGCTGGGACAGCTCCTATAATTCACCCCTCCACTTT
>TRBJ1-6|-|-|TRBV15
CATSRTKDSSKNSPLHF
TGTGCCACCAGCAGGACCAAGGACAGCTCGAAGAATTCCCCCCTCCACTTT